The 29 T cell receptor beta chains below come from one sample, sequenced in a study of shared clonotypes between healthy human individuals. Some clones are missing from TCRdb's copy, which holds only in-frame ones; the method was immunoSEQ multiplex PCR. The sample includes around 2.1 million clones, more than 90% seen only once; the top ten take over 0.1%. The sequencing sample was made of naive CD4+ T cells sorted from blood. Subset indicated: CD45RA+ positively selected. All receptors derive from a man between 18 and 35 years old in good health.

This rearrangement joins TRBV10-1 to TRBJ2-1; TRBD2 aligns across 8 bases. The CDR3 is made up of 14 amino acids. V shed 6 bases and J 5 bases; nucleotides not matched to a gene: 6. Germline CDR1 reads WNHNN; CDR2 reads SYGVQD (reference sequence). In DNA, the CDR3 is TGCGCCAGCAGCCTCGGGGGGGCCGACAATGAGCAGTTCTTC. Protein sequence: CASSLGGADNEQFF.

V gene TRBV29-1 combines with J gene TRBJ1-2; D gene ambiguous. Germline lookup yields CDR1 SQVTM and CDR2 ANQGSEA. Trimming took off 4 bases at V and 0 bases at J, with 18 bases between the two ends. The CDR3 totals 16 residues. CDR3 sequence: CSVVSESFLANYGYTF. DNA of the CDR3: TGCAGCGTTGTGTCGGAAAGTTTCCTTGCTAACTATGGCTACACCTTC. The full variable domain, completed using reference TRBV29-1 and TRBJ1-2, is SAVISQKPSRDICQRGTSLTIQCQVDSQVTMMFWYRQQPGQSLTLIATANQGSEATYESGFVIDKFPISRPNLTFSTLTVSNMSPEDSSIYLCSVVSESFLANYGYTFGSGTRLTVV.

The genes are TRBV30 and TRBJ2-7; no definite D call. V lost 3 bases and J lost 1, with 10 bases in between. CDR3 size: 13 residues. The germline CDR1 and CDR2 sequences are GTSNPN and SVGIG (reference sequence). CDR3 bases: TGTGCCTGGAGGCCTGGCCAGTCCTACGAGCAGTACTTC. Residues: CAWRPGQSYEQYF.

CDR3 DNA: TGTGCCAGCAGCCAAGAACAGGGGTTTTCCTACGAGCAGTACTTC. Its translation: CASSQEQGFSYEQYF. The rearrangement uses TRBV4-2 and TRBJ2-7, with 7 bases lining up with TRBD1. This CDR3 comprises 15 residues. Germline trimming cut 0 bases from V and 1 base from J; bases unmatched to any gene: 3. The germline V gene has CDR1 LGHNA and CDR2 YNFKEQ.

The chain combines TRBV6-1 with TRBJ2-7, with TRBD1 matching over 7 bases. The J segment lost 4 bases and the V segment lost 10 bases, leaving 13 bases of the junction unmatched. CDR1 MNHNS and CDR2 SASEGT come from the germline V gene. The CDR3 extends over 14 amino acids. The CDR3, as DNA: TGTGCCACCGCACAGGGGAGCTGGGAGTACGAGCAGTACTTC. The encoded protein is CATAQGSWEYEQYF.

The chain is built from TRBV2 and TRBJ1-2; possible D gene TRBD1, 5 bases. This CDR3 is 14 amino acids long. Trimming pared 2 bases from V and 8 bases from J, leaving 15 bases between. Germline-derived CDR1 and CDR2 are SNHLY and FYNNEI. The DNA of the CDR3 is TGTGCCAGCAGTGAACTGGAAGGGGCAAGGGGCTACACCTTC. This sequence encodes CASSELEGARGYTF.

This clone appeared once. The V and J genes are TRBV10-3 and TRBJ2-2; D is uncertain. Trimming left V 11 bases short and J 1 base short, with 8 bases between. The CDR3 contains 12 residues. Germline V lookup: CDR1 ENHRY, CDR2 SYGVKD. CDR3 nucleotide sequence: TGTGCCGCATCAGGGAACACCGGGGAGCTGTTTTTT. As protein: CAASGNTGELFF.

Worth noting for this clone: At the DNA level, this CDR3 is encoded by other sequences in the same sample as well. The chain uses TRBV19 and TRBJ2-7; D is perhaps TRBD2 (5 bases). Trimming took off 4 bases at V and 4 bases at J, with 14 bases between the two ends. This CDR3 contains 14 residues. Germline V gives CDR1 LNHDA, CDR2 SQIVND (reference sequence). CDR3 nucleotides: TGTGCCAGTAGTAGCCCCGGGGAATCATACGAGCAGTACTTC. The encoded protein is CASSSPGESYEQYF. Supplemented by reference TRBV19 and TRBJ2-7, the full variable domain reads DGGITQSPKYLFRKEGQNVTLSCEQNLNHDAMYWYRQDPGQGLRLIYYSQIVNDFQKGDIAEGYSVSREKKESFPLTVTSAQKNPTAFYLCASSSPGESYEQYFGPGTRLTVT.

This chain uses TRBV27 with TRBJ1-1; D is possibly TRBD1 (5 bases). This CDR3 region has 14 residues. Germline V gives CDR1 MNHEY, CDR2 SMNVEV (reference sequence). Trimming removed 3 bases at V and 1 base at J, with 9 bases between. The CDR3 DNA reads TGTGCCAGCAGTTTCAACCAGGGGAACACTGAAGCTTTCTTT. Encoded protein: CASSFNQGNTEAFF.

This sequence joins TRBV4-1 and TRBJ2-3; no clear D gene. Germline CDR1 MGHRA, CDR2 YSYEKL. V dropped 1 base and J dropped 1 base, with 9 bases sitting between them. This CDR3 contains 15 residues. The CDR3 loop is CASSQVQAGTDTQYF. As DNA, the CDR3 is TGCGCCAGCAGCCAAGTTCAGGCGGGCACAGATACGCAGTATTTT.

The chain links TRBV30 to TRBJ1-2; tentative D call: TRBD1 (5 bases). This CDR3 has 12 residues. The germline V gene has CDR1 GTSNPN and CDR2 SVGIG (reference sequence). V was trimmed by 4 bases and J by 7 bases, leaving 13 bases between them. The CDR3 region is CAWIGGLIGYTF. CDR3 nucleotides: TGTGCCTGGATTGGGGGGTTAATTGGCTACACCTTC.

The chain employs TRBV7-9 and TRBJ2-6, with D unclear. The V gene lost 5 bases and the J gene lost 4 bases, with 6 bases spanning the gap. CDR3 size: 13 residues. CDR1 and CDR2 from the germline V gene are SEHNR and FQNEAQ (reference sequence). The CDR3 coding sequence is TGTGCCAGCAGCCCCGCGGGGGCCAACGTCCTGACTTTC. It encodes CASSPAGANVLTF.

The rearrangement uses TRBV5-4 and TRBJ1-6, with TRBD1 matching over 7 bases. This CDR3 is built from 14 residues. Germline V gives CDR1 SGHNT, CDR2 YYREEE (reference sequence). The ends lost 2 bases at V and 7 bases at J; junction bases unmatched: 3. CDR3 in amino acids: CASSLRQGNSPLHF. The CDR3 DNA is TGTGCCAGCAGCTTAAGACAGGGAAATTCACCCCTCCACTTT. Complete variable domain (other parts from reference TRBV5-4 and TRBJ1-6): ETGVTQSPTHLIKTRGQQVTLRCSSQSGHNTVSWYQQALGQGPQFIFQYYREEENGRGNFPPRFSGLQFPNYSSELNVNALELDDSALYLCASSLRQGNSPLHFGNGTRLTVT.

This sequence joins TRBV27 and TRBJ1-5; possibly TRBD1 for D (6 bases). Per germline, CDR1 MNHEY and CDR2 SMNVEV (reference sequence). Trimming stripped 2 bases from V and 2 bases from J, with 10 bases between. The CDR3 is 15 amino acids. CDR3 nucleotides: TGTGCCAGCAGTTTACAGGGGCTGGGCAATCAGCCCCAGCATTTT. It codes for CASSLQGLGNQPQHF.

The chain combines TRBV18 with TRBJ2-3, with a weak D call TRBD2 (6 bases). The CDR3 consists of 15 residues. The germline V gene has CDR1 KGHSH and CDR2 LQKENI. Trimming removed 3 bases at V and 7 bases at J, with 17 bases between. CDR3 DNA: TGTGCCAGCTCACCGGCCGGGACTCTAGACCATACGCAGTATTTT. Protein product: CASSPAGTLDHTQYF. Full variable domain (outside the CDR3, taken from reference TRBV18 and TRBJ2-3): NAGVMQNPRHLVRRRGQEARLRCSPMKGHSHVYWYRQLPEEGLKFMVYLQKENIIDESGMPKERFSAEFPKEGPSILRIQQVVRGDSAAYFCASSPAGTLDHTQYFGPGTRLTVL.

To note about this clone: The sample has other DNA sequences that encode this CDR3 too. This chain joins TRBV28 and TRBJ1-2; TRBD1 is a possible D gene (5 bases). The CDR3 has 14 amino acids. CDR1 MDHEN and CDR2 SYDVKM come from the germline V gene. Trimming shortened V by 2 bases and J by 4 bases, and 11 bases separated the two germline ends. The CDR3 here is CASSLVQGGYGYTF. CDR3 nucleotides: TGTGCCAGCAGTTTAGTGCAGGGAGGCTATGGCTACACCTTC.

The genes are TRBV9 and TRBJ2-7; the D call may be TRBD1 or TRBD2 (5 bases each). From germline, CDR1 is SGDLS and CDR2 YYNGEE. The CDR3 extends over 16 amino acids. V lost 3 bases and J lost 0, with 16 bases in between. CDR3 DNA: TGTGCCAGCAGCGCATCCGGGACGGCTATCTCCTACGAGCAGTACTTC. Protein product: CASSASGTAISYEQYF.

The rearrangement uses TRBV28 and TRBJ2-7; no clear D gene. With 7 bases removed from V and 1 base from J, the gap between germline ends came to 11 bases. The CDR3 sequence is 13 residues long. The germline V gene encodes CDR1 MDHEN and CDR2 SYDVKM. The CDR3 coding sequence is TGTGCCAGCACTGATACGGTGTCCTACGAGCAGTACTTC. This codes for CASTDTVSYEQYF. Filled out from reference TRBV28 and TRBJ2-7, the complete variable domain reads DVKVTQSSRYLVKRTGEKVFLECVQDMDHENMFWYRQDPGLGLRLIYFSYDVKMKEKGDIPEGYSVSREKKERFSLILESASTNQTSMYLCASTDTVSYEQYFGPGTRLTVT.

The chain joins TRBV2 to TRBJ2-3; the match to TRBD1 covers 9 bases. Germline V gene sequence: CDR1 SNHLY, CDR2 FYNNEI. The length of the CDR3 is 15 residues. Germline trimming cut 7 bases from V and 2 bases from J; bases unmatched to any gene: 7. The CDR3 nucleotides are TGTGCCAGCACCAGACAGGGGGTAATCACAGATACGCAGTATTTT. Its translation: CASTRQGVITDTQYF.

With regard to this clone: This specimen includes other DNA sequences encoding the same CDR3. The V and J genes are TRBV6-5 and TRBJ2-7; TRBD1 aligns across 9 bases. The CDR3 extends over 13 amino acids. Germline V gene lookup returns CDR1 MNHEY and CDR2 SVGAGI. J was trimmed by 2 bases and V by 6 bases; bases with no gene match: 2. CDR3 DNA: TGTGCCAGCAGGCGACAGGGGGCCTACGAGCAGTACTTC. This codes for CASRRQGAYEQYF.

The rearrangement uses TRBV5-1 and TRBJ2-7; D not resolved. The CDR3 length is 14 residues. Trimming left V 4 bases short and J 4 bases short, with 15 bases between. CDR1 is SGHRS, CDR2 YFSETQ, per germline. The CDR3 here is CASSGKGPSYEQYF. The DNA for the CDR3 is TGCGCCAGCAGCGGGAAAGGTCCGTCTTACGAGCAGTACTTC.

This chain joins TRBV25-1 and TRBJ1-1, with a weak D call TRBD1 (6 bases). The CDR3 consists of 12 residues. V lost 5 bases and J lost 6, with 10 bases in between. From germline, CDR1 is MGHDK and CDR2 SYGVNS. CDR3 protein: CASSSGVAEAFF. The CDR3 nucleotides read TGTGCCAGCAGTTCAGGGGTCGCTGAAGCTTTCTTT.

The V call is TRBV28, the J call TRBJ1-6, with D hard to call. In germline, CDR1 is MDHEN, CDR2 SYDVKM. Between the trimmed V and J ends, which lost 1 base and 5 bases, there was a span of 15 bases. The CDR3 loop spans 17 amino acids. The CDR3 protein is CASSLFKLTQDNSPLHF. The DNA for the CDR3 is TGTGCCAGCAGTTTATTTAAGTTGACCCAGGATAATTCACCCCTCCACTTT.

This clone has a single count. V and J are TRBV30 and TRBJ2-1; TRBD2 matches 14 bases. The junction had 6 bases not matched to a gene; V was cut back by 3 bases and J by 14 bases. The CDR3 sequence is 13 residues long. Germline V gene data show CDR1 as GTSNPN and CDR2 as SVGIG (reference sequence). The CDR3: CAWSGTSGGGKFF. DNA of the CDR3: TGTGCCTGGAGCGGGACTAGCGGGGGTGGTAAGTTCTTC.

The V and J genes are TRBV30 and TRBJ1-2; D might be TRBD1 (6 bases). Germline CDR1 is GTSNPN and CDR2 is SVGIG (reference sequence). V lost 8 bases and J 4 bases, leaving 17 bases between the germline ends. This CDR3 is built from 13 residues. CDR3 in amino acids: CAGTPGQLYGYTF. The CDR3 region has the DNA TGTGCCGGGACCCCTGGACAGCTCTATGGCTACACCTTC.

The chain links TRBV5-1 to TRBJ2-1; TRBD1 or TRBD2 may be the D gene (5 bases each). V was trimmed by 0 bases and J by 0 bases, leaving 10 bases between them. The CDR3 has 16 residues. Germline V gene sequence: CDR1 SGHRS, CDR2 YFSETQ. The CDR3 spells CASSLAAGTSYNEQFF. The CDR3 nucleotides read TGCGCCAGCAGCTTGGCCGCCGGGACCTCCTACAATGAGCAGTTCTTC.

This chain links TRBV6-5 with TRBJ1-6; TRBD1 matches at 9 bases. The CDR3 is 14 amino acids. After removal of 3 bases from V and 9 bases from J, the junction contained 3 bases not matched to a gene. Per the germline V gene, CDR1 is MNHEY and CDR2 is SVGAGI. The CDR3 sequence is CASSYLDRGSPLHF. The CDR3 DNA reads as TGTGCCAGCAGTTATCTGGACAGGGGTTCACCCCTCCACTTT.

The chain links TRBV4-1 to TRBJ1-6, with TRBD1 matching over 10 bases. CDR3 length: 14 amino acids. The V gene end was trimmed by 3 bases and the J gene end by 9 bases; junction bases not matched to a gene: 2. Germline assignment: CDR1 MGHRA and CDR2 YSYEKL. CDR3 sequence reads: CASSQGQGPSPLHF. The CDR3 coding sequence is TGCGCCAGCAGCCAGGGACAGGGGCCTTCACCCCTCCACTTT.

V usage is TRBV5-4 and J usage is TRBJ2-3; D may match TRBD1 or TRBD2 (5 bases each). V dropped 2 bases and J dropped 5 bases, with 12 bases sitting between them. Germline CDR1 SGHNT, CDR2 YYREEE (reference sequence). CDR3 length equals 14 residues. This CDR3 is CASSFGGAIDTQYF. Here the CDR3 DNA reads TGTGCCAGCAGCTTTGGGGGAGCCATAGATACGCAGTATTTT. The full variable domain, completed using reference TRBV5-4 and TRBJ2-3, is ETGVTQSPTHLIKTRGQQVTLRCSSQSGHNTVSWYQQALGQGPQFIFQYYREEENGRGNFPPRFSGLQFPNYSSELNVNALELDDSALYLCASSFGGAIDTQYFGPGTRLTVL.